Listed below are T cell receptor beta chains from one sample, sequenced in a study of blood T cell repertoires in COVID-19. Sequencing was performed with immunoSEQ multiplex PCR; in TCRdb, only in-frame clones are kept and a portion is missing. The sample has around 190,000 clones; roughly 88% are singletons. Sequencing was performed on peripheral blood. Every receptor here comes from a man aged 50 or older with COVID-19, enrolled during active disease. Both conserved end residues are part of each CDR3. Each record gives: D gene, V gene, clone size, J gene, CDR3 protein, CDR3 DNA. A D gene is named only where the DNA matches it firmly. Some rows mark clone size as missing; the rest say once, few, many or name a class of expanded clone.

d_call: -
v_call: TRBV12-3/TRBV12-4
clone_size: -
j_call: TRBJ1-4
cdr3_aa: CASSFGINEKLFF
cdr3_nt: TGTGCCAGCAGTTTCGGGATTAATGAAAAACTGTTTTTT

d_call: TRBD1
v_call: TRBV28
clone_size: -
j_call: TRBJ1-2
cdr3_aa: CASRQGAAGYTF
cdr3_nt: TGTGCCAGCAGGCAGGGGGCCGCTGGCTACACCTTC

d_call: TRBD1
v_call: TRBV7-3
clone_size: -
j_call: TRBJ2-1
cdr3_aa: CASSLRGTVLYNEQFF
cdr3_nt: TGTGCCAGCAGCTTACGTGGGACAGTCCTTTACAATGAGCAGTTCTTC

d_call: TRBD2
v_call: TRBV3-1/TRBV3-2
clone_size: -
j_call: TRBJ2-7
cdr3_aa: CAISRGLAGASGYEQYF
cdr3_nt: TGTGCCATCTCAAGAGGGCTAGCGGGAGCTTCAGGGTACGAGCAGTACTTC

d_call: -
v_call: TRBV5-3
clone_size: -
j_call: TRBJ1-2
cdr3_aa: CARSAPVGGTGPYYGYTF
cdr3_nt: TGTGCCAGAAGCGCCCCGGTTGGGGGTACAGGGCCGTACTATGGCTACACCTTC

d_call: -
v_call: TRBV10-3
clone_size: -
j_call: TRBJ1-5
cdr3_aa: CAISGEPQGSNQPQHF
cdr3_nt: TGTGCCATCAGTGGGGAGCCCCAAGGGAGCAATCAGCCCCAGCATTTT

d_call: -
v_call: TRBV28
clone_size: -
j_call: TRBJ1-5
cdr3_aa: CASSLGTSRGTQPQHF
cdr3_nt: TGTGCCAGCAGTTTAGGGACCTCCAGGGGAACTCAGCCCCAGCATTTT

d_call: -
v_call: TRBV28
clone_size: once
j_call: TRBJ2-7
cdr3_aa: CASSAGQKNSAYEQYF
cdr3_nt: TGTGCCAGCAGCGCAGGACAGAAAAATTCGGCCTACGAGCAGTACTTC

d_call: -
v_call: TRBV14
clone_size: -
j_call: TRBJ2-2
cdr3_aa: CASSQDWGRELFF
cdr3_nt: TGTGCCAGCAGCCAAGACTGGGGCCGGGAGCTGTTTTTT

d_call: -
v_call: TRBV12-3/TRBV12-4
clone_size: few
j_call: TRBJ1-3
cdr3_aa: CASRADTGNTIYF
cdr3_nt: TGTGCCAGCAGGGCCGACACTGGAAACACCATATATTTT

d_call: -
v_call: TRBV7-2
clone_size: few
j_call: TRBJ2-3
cdr3_aa: CASSLALVMTSTDTQYF
cdr3_nt: TGTGCCAGCAGCTTAGCGCTCGTAATGACTAGCACAGATACGCAGTATTTT

d_call: TRBD2
v_call: TRBV19
clone_size: -
j_call: TRBJ2-2
cdr3_aa: CASSIDPLAGGLENTGELFF
cdr3_nt: TGTGCCAGTAGTATAGATCCCCTAGCGGGGGGCCTTGAGAACACCGGGGAGCTGTTTTTT

d_call: -
v_call: TRBV7-9
clone_size: -
j_call: TRBJ2-1
cdr3_aa: CASSHGTHLDNEQFF
cdr3_nt: TGTGCCAGCAGCCACGGGACTCACCTCGACAATGAGCAGTTCTTC

d_call: TRBD1
v_call: TRBV9
clone_size: -
j_call: TRBJ2-3
cdr3_aa: CASSVGGGNTDTQYF
cdr3_nt: TGTGCCAGCAGCGTAGGAGGGGGCAACACAGATACGCAGTATTTT

d_call: -
v_call: TRBV6-6
clone_size: -
j_call: TRBJ1-1
cdr3_aa: CASSYSDRSAFF
cdr3_nt: TGTGCCAGCAGTTACTCCGACAGATCAGCTTTCTTT

d_call: TRBD2
v_call: TRBV10-2
clone_size: -
j_call: TRBJ2-3
cdr3_aa: CASSDGGDRDTQYF
cdr3_nt: TGCGCCAGCAGTGATGGGGGGGACCGGGATACGCAGTATTTT

d_call: TRBD1
v_call: TRBV11-1
clone_size: -
j_call: TRBJ2-5
cdr3_aa: CASSSGDRGFMRTQYF
cdr3_nt: TGTGCCAGCAGCTCCGGAGACAGGGGTTTCATGAGGACCCAGTACTTC

d_call: TRBD1
v_call: TRBV10-3
clone_size: -
j_call: TRBJ2-1
cdr3_aa: CAISSTGVFVNEQFF
cdr3_nt: TGTGCCATCAGTTCTACAGGGGTTTTTGTAAATGAGCAGTTCTTC

d_call: TRBD1
v_call: TRBV7-9
clone_size: -
j_call: TRBJ2-5
cdr3_aa: CASSSPGTGGSLVETQYF
cdr3_nt: TGTGCCAGCAGTTCTCCCGGGACAGGGGGTTCCCTTGTGGAGACCCAGTACTTC

d_call: -
v_call: TRBV18
clone_size: -
j_call: TRBJ1-1
cdr3_aa: CASSPPGTPEAFF
cdr3_nt: TGTGCCAGCTCACCACCGGGGACACCTGAAGCTTTCTTT

d_call: TRBD1
v_call: TRBV5-1
clone_size: -
j_call: TRBJ2-1
cdr3_aa: CASSFSGTVDNEQFF
cdr3_nt: TGCGCCAGCAGCTTCTCCGGGACAGTAGACAATGAGCAGTTCTTC

d_call: TRBD1
v_call: TRBV5-4
clone_size: -
j_call: TRBJ1-1
cdr3_aa: CASSLRTGGLNTEAFF
cdr3_nt: TGTGCCAGCAGCTTAAGGACAGGGGGGTTGAACACTGAAGCTTTCTTT

d_call: TRBD1
v_call: TRBV18
clone_size: -
j_call: TRBJ1-5
cdr3_aa: CASSGQGDQPQHF
cdr3_nt: TGTGCCAGCTCAGGACAGGGGGATCAGCCCCAGCATTTT

d_call: -
v_call: TRBV7-6
clone_size: -
j_call: TRBJ2-7
cdr3_aa: CASSFGEGASYEQYF
cdr3_nt: TGTGCCAGCAGCTTCGGTGAGGGAGCCTCCTACGAGCAGTACTTC

d_call: -
v_call: TRBV5-1
clone_size: -
j_call: TRBJ2-7
cdr3_aa: CASSYGQWGEYEQYF
cdr3_nt: TGCGCCAGCAGCTACGGACAGTGGGGCGAGTACGAGCAGTACTTC

d_call: TRBD1
v_call: TRBV11-2
clone_size: -
j_call: TRBJ1-1
cdr3_aa: CASSLVTGAEAFF
cdr3_nt: TGTGCCAGCAGCTTAGTTACAGGGGCTGAAGCTTTCTTT

d_call: TRBD1
v_call: TRBV20-1
clone_size: -
j_call: TRBJ1-5
cdr3_aa: CSASSGQGGGNQPQHF
cdr3_nt: TGCAGTGCTAGTTCCGGACAGGGCGGCGGCAATCAGCCCCAGCATTTT

d_call: -
v_call: TRBV25-1
clone_size: -
j_call: TRBJ2-2
cdr3_aa: CASPLQADEVNTGELFF
cdr3_nt: TGTGCCAGCCCATTACAGGCGGATGAAGTGAACACCGGGGAGCTGTTTTTT

d_call: -
v_call: TRBV11-3
clone_size: -
j_call: TRBJ2-5
cdr3_aa: CASSLGSGTNQETQYF
cdr3_nt: TGTGCCAGCAGCTTAGGAAGCGGGACAAACCAAGAGACCCAGTACTTC

d_call: -
v_call: TRBV5-1
clone_size: -
j_call: TRBJ2-7
cdr3_aa: CASSLGTTYEQYF
cdr3_nt: TGCGCCAGCAGCTTGGGGACAACCTACGAGCAGTACTTC

d_call: TRBD1
v_call: TRBV6-5
clone_size: once
j_call: TRBJ1-6
cdr3_aa: CASSYSGDRDNSPLHF
cdr3_nt: TGTGCCAGCAGTTACTCGGGGGACAGGGATAATTCACCCCTCCACTTT

d_call: TRBD1
v_call: TRBV12-3/TRBV12-4
clone_size: -
j_call: TRBJ2-1
cdr3_aa: CASSLGQDNEQFF
cdr3_nt: TGTGCCAGCAGTTTGGGACAGGACAATGAGCAGTTCTTC

d_call: TRBD2
v_call: TRBV27
clone_size: -
j_call: TRBJ2-1
cdr3_aa: CASSPQTSGGANEQFF
cdr3_nt: TGTGCCAGCAGTCCCCAGACTAGCGGGGGGGCGAATGAGCAGTTCTTC

d_call: -
v_call: TRBV30
clone_size: -
j_call: TRBJ2-7
cdr3_aa: CAWSVQVSANYEQYF
cdr3_nt: TGTGCCTGGAGTGTACAGGTCAGCGCCAACTACGAGCAGTACTTC

d_call: -
v_call: TRBV29-1
clone_size: once
j_call: TRBJ2-5
cdr3_aa: CSVALRGKAYQETQYF
cdr3_nt: TGCAGCGTTGCTCTAAGGGGTAAAGCGTACCAAGAGACCCAGTACTTC

d_call: -
v_call: TRBV20-1
clone_size: -
j_call: TRBJ2-7
cdr3_aa: CSACEGGGTYEQYF
cdr3_nt: TGCAGTGCTTGTGAGGGGGGGGGAACCTACGAGCAGTACTTC

d_call: -
v_call: TRBV2
clone_size: -
j_call: TRBJ1-3
cdr3_aa: CASSDPGEGSGNTIYF
cdr3_nt: TGTGCCAGCAGTGACCCGGGAGAGGGGTCTGGAAACACCATATATTTT

d_call: TRBD2
v_call: TRBV7-2
clone_size: -
j_call: TRBJ2-3
cdr3_aa: CASSLIAGDTDTQYF
cdr3_nt: TGTGCCAGCAGCTTAATAGCGGGGGACACAGATACGCAGTATTTT

d_call: -
v_call: TRBV19
clone_size: -
j_call: TRBJ1-2
cdr3_aa: CASSPDRPSSNYGYTF
cdr3_nt: TGTGCCAGTAGTCCGGACAGACCCAGCAGTAACTATGGCTACACCTTC

d_call: -
v_call: TRBV18
clone_size: -
j_call: TRBJ1-2
cdr3_aa: CASRGRSNYGYTF
cdr3_nt: TGTGCCAGCCGGGGAAGATCCAACTATGGCTACACCTTC

d_call: -
v_call: TRBV5-4
clone_size: -
j_call: TRBJ2-1
cdr3_aa: CASSRAGASSNEQFF
cdr3_nt: TGTGCCAGCAGCCGCGCAGGGGCCTCATCCAATGAGCAGTTCTTC

d_call: TRBD2
v_call: TRBV27
clone_size: -
j_call: TRBJ2-7
cdr3_aa: CASSPLEAGDPNYEQYF
cdr3_nt: TGTGCCAGCAGTCCACTGGAGGCGGGGGATCCGAACTACGAGCAGTACTTC

d_call: TRBD2
v_call: TRBV3-1/TRBV3-2
clone_size: -
j_call: TRBJ2-1
cdr3_aa: CASSQAGGYNEQFF
cdr3_nt: TGTGCCAGCAGCCAAGCGGGAGGCTACAATGAGCAGTTCTTC

d_call: TRBD2
v_call: TRBV7-7
clone_size: -
j_call: TRBJ2-5
cdr3_aa: CASSLGGGAGVETQYF
cdr3_nt: TGTGCCAGCAGCTTAGGCGGGGGGGCAGGGGTGGAGACCCAGTACTTC

d_call: -
v_call: TRBV28
clone_size: -
j_call: TRBJ1-1
cdr3_aa: CASNTGEGGTEAFF
cdr3_nt: TGTGCCAGCAACACGGGGGAGGGTGGCACTGAAGCTTTCTTT

d_call: -
v_call: TRBV29-1
clone_size: -
j_call: TRBJ1-1
cdr3_aa: CSVVGGRTEAFF
cdr3_nt: TGCAGCGTGGTGGGGGGGAGGACTGAAGCTTTCTTT

d_call: -
v_call: TRBV30
clone_size: -
j_call: TRBJ1-1
cdr3_aa: CAWSSLSGTEAFF
cdr3_nt: TGTGCCTGGTCAAGTCTCTCGGGCACTGAAGCTTTCTTT